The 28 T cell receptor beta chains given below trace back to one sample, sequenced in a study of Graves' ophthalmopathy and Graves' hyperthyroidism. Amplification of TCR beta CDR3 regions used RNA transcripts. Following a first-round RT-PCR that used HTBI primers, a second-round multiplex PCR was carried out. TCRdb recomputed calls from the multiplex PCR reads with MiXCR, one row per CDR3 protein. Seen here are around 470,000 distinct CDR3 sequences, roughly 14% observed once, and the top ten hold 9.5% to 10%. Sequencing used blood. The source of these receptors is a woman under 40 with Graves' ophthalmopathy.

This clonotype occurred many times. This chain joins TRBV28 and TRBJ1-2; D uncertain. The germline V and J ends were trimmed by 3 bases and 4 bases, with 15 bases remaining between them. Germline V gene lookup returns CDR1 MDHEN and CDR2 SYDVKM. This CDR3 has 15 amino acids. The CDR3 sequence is CASSFNRRQAYGYTF. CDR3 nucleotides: TGTGCCAGCAGTTTTAACCGTAGGCAGGCCTATGGCTACACCTTC.

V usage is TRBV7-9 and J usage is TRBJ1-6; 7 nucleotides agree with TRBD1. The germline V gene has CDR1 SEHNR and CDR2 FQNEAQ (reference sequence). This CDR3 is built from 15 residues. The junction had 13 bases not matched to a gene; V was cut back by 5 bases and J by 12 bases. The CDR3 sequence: CASSPPFGQEVPLHF. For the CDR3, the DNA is TGTGCCAGCAGCCCCCCCTTCGGACAGGAGGTACCCCTCCACTTT.

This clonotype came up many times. This CDR3 is CAGQTGGYTF. CDR3 nucleotide sequence: TGTGCCGGTCAGACAGGCGGCTACACCTTC. The chain links TRBV2 to TRBJ1-2; perhaps TRBD1 as D (6 bases). Trimming stripped 11 bases from V and 8 bases from J, with 12 bases between. Per germline, CDR1 SNHLY and CDR2 FYNNEI. The CDR3 loop spans 10 amino acids.

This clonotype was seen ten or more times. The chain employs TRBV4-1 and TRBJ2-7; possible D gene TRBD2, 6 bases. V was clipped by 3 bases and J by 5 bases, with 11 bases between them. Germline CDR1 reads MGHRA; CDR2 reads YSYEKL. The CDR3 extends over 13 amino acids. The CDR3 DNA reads TGCGCCAGCAGCCACGGGGGAGGCCACGAGCAGTACTTC. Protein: CASSHGGGHEQYF.

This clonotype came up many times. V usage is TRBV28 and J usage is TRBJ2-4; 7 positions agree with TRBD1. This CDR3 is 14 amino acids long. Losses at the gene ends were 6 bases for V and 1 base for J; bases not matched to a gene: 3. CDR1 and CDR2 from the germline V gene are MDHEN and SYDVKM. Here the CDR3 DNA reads TGTGCCAGCAGACCGACAGGGGCCAAAAACATTCAGTACTTC. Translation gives CASRPTGAKNIQYF.

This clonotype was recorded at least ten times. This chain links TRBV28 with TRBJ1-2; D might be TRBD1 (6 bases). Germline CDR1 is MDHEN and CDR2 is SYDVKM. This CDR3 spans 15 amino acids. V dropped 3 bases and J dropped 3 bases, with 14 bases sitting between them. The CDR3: CASSFYIEGDYGYTF. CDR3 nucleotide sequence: TGTGCCAGCAGTTTTTACATCGAGGGGGACTATGGCTACACCTTC.

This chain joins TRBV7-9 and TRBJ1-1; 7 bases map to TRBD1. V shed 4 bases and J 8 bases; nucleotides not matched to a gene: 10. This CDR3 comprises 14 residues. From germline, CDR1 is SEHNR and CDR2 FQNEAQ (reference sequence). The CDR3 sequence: CASSSDRESKEAFF. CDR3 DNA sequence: TGTGCCAGCAGCTCCGACAGGGAATCAAAAGAAGCTTTCTTT.

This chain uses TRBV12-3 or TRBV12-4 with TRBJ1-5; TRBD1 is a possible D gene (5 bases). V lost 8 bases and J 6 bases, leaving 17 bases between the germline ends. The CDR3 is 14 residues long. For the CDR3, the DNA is TGTGCCAGCGGTTCCGGGGCCGGGGGTCAGCCCCAGCATTTT. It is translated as CASGSGAGGQPQHF.

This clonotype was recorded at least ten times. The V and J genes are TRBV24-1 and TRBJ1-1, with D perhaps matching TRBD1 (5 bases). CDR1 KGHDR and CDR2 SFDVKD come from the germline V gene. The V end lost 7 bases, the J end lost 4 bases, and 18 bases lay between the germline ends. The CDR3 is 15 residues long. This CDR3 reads CATSDGGGGSTEAFF. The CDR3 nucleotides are TGTGCCACCAGCGATGGGGGTGGAGGGTCCACTGAAGCTTTCTTT.

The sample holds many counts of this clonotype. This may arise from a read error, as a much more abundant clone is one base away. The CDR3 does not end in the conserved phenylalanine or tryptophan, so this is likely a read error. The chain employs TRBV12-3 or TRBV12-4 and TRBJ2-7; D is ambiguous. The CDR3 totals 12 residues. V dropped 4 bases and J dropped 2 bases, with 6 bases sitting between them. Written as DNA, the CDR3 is TGTGCCAGCAGTTCCCCACCCTACGAGCAGTACCTC. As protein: CASSSPPYEQYL.

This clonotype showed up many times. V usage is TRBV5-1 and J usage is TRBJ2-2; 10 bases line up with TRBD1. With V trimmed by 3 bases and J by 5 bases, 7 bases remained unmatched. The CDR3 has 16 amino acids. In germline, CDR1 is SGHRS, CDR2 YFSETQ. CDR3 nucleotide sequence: TGCGCCAGCAGCTCCGGGACAGGGGAAAGGACCGGGGAGCTGTTTTTT. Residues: CASSSGTGERTGELFF.

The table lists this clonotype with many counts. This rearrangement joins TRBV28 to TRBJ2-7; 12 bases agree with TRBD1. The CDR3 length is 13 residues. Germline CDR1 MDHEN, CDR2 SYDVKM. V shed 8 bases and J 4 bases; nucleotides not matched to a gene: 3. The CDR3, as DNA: TGTGCCAGCTGGGGACAGGGGGCTTACGAGCAGTACTTC. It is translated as CASWGQGAYEQYF.

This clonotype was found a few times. The CDR3 bases are TGTGCCAGCGCGGGCGGGTCTGGGGCGGGAGGTAACGAGCAGTACTTC. The encoded protein is CASAGGSGAGGNEQYF. The chain recombines TRBV12-3 or TRBV12-4 with TRBJ2-7; 8 bases agree with TRBD2. The CDR3 length is 16 residues. With 8 bases clipped from V and 5 bases from J, the junction kept 17 bases outside the gene matches.

CDR3 sequence reads: CASSIAQGQGGNQPQHF. For the CDR3, the DNA is TGTGCCAGTAGTATAGCCCAGGGGCAGGGTGGGAATCAGCCCCAGCATTTT. This chain links TRBV19 with TRBJ1-5; tentatively, D is TRBD1 (6 bases). The germline V gene has CDR1 LNHDA and CDR2 SQIVND (reference sequence). The CDR3 loop spans 17 amino acids. Trimming shortened V by 1 base and J by 4 bases, and 17 bases separated the two germline ends.

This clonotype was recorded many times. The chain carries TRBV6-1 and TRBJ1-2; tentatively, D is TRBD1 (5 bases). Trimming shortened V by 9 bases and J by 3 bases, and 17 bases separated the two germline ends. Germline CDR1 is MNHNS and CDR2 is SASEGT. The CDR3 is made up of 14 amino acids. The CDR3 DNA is TGTGCCAGTAGTCCGACCGGGGGATACTATGGCTACACCTTC. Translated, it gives CASSPTGGYYGYTF.

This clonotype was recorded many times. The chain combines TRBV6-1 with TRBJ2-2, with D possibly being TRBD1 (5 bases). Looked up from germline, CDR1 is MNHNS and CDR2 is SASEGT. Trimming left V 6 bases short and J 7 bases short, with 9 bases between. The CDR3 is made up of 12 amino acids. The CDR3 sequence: CASRNDSGELFF. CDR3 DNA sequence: TGTGCCAGCAGAAATGACAGCGGGGAGCTGTTTTTT.

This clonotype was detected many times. In DNA form, the CDR3 reads TGTGCCAGCAGTTATGGTGAGAGGGACACTGAAGCTTTCTTT. Translated: CASSYGERDTEAFF. The chain is built from TRBV6-2 or TRBV6-3 and TRBJ1-1; D is uncertain. The CDR3 covers 14 residues. V was clipped by 3 bases and J by 3 bases, with 11 bases between them. Per the germline V gene, CDR1 is MNHEY and CDR2 is SVGEGT.

For the CDR3, the DNA is TGCGCCAGCAGCTTGGCCGGACGGGGGGGCCGGGAGACCCAGTACTTC. It specifies CASSLAGRGGRETQYF. V and J are TRBV5-1 and TRBJ2-5; 8 nucleotides line up with TRBD2. The germline V gene encodes CDR1 SGHRS and CDR2 YFSETQ. The CDR3 length is 16 residues. J lost 5 bases, V lost 0 bases, and 9 bases had no gene match.

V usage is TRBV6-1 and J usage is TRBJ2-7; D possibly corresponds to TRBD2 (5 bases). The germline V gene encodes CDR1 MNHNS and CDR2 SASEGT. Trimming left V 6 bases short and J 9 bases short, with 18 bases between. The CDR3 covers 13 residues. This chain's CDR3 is CASRVPGSNPQYF. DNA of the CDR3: TGTGCCAGCAGAGTACCGGGATCAAATCCGCAGTACTTC.

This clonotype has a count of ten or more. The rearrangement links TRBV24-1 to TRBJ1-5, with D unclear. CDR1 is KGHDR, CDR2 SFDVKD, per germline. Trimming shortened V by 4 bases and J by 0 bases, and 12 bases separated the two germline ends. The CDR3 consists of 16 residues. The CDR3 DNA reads TGTGCCACCAGTGACTCAAAGGAGTATAGCAATCAGCCCCAGCATTTT. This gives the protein CATSDSKEYSNQPQHF.

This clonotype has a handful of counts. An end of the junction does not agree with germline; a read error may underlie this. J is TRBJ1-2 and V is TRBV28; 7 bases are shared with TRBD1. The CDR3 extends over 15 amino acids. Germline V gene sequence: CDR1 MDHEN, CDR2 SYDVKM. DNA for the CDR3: TGTGCCAGCAGGCCTCCGGGACAGCTACTCTATGGCTACTCCTTC. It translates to CASRPPGQLLYGYSF.

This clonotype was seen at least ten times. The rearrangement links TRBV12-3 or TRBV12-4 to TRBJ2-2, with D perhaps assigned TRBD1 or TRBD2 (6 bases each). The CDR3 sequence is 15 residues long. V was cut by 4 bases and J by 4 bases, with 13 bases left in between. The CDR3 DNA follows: TGTGCCAGCAGTTACAACGGGGGCGCCACCGGGGAGCTGTTTTTT. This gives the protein CASSYNGGATGELFF.

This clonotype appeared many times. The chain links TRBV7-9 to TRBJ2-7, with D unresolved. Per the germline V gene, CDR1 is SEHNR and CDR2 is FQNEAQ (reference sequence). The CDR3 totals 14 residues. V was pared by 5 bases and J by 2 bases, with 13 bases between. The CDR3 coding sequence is TGTGCCAGCAGCCTCCAAGCCGATCCCTACGAGCAGTACTTC. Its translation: CASSLQADPYEQYF.

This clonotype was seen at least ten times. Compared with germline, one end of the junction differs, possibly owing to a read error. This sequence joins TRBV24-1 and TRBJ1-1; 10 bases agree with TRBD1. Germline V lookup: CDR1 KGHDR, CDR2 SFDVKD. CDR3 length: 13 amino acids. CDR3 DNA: TGTGCCACCGACAGGGGGCCTGACACTGAAGCTTCCTTT. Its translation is CATDRGPDTEASF.

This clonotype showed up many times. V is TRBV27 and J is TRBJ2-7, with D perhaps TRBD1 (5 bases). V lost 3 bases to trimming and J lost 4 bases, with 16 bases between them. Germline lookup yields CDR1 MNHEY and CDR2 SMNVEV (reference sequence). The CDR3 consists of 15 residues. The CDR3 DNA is TGTGCCAGCAGTTTCCATGCCGAGGCAGGGTACGAGCAGTACTTC. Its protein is CASSFHAEAGYEQYF.

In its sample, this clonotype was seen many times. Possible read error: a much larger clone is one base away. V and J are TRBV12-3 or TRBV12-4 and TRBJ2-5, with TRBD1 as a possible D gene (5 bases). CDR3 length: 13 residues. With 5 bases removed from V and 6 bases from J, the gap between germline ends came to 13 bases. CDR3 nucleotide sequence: TGTGCCAGCAGTATAGGGGCAGGCAAGACCCAGTACTTC. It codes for CASSIGAGKTQYF.

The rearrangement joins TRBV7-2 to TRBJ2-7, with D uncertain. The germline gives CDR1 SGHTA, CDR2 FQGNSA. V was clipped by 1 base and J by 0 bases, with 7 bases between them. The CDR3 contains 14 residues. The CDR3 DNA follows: TGTGCCAGCAGCTTAGGGCCTTTCTCCTACGAGCAGTACTTC. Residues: CASSLGPFSYEQYF.

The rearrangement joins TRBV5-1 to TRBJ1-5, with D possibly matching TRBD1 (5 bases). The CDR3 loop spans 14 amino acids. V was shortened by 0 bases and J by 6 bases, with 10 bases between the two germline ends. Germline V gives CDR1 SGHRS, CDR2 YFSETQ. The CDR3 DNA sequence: TGCGCCAGCAGCTTGGGGCAGGGAACTCAGCCCCAGCATTTT. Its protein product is CASSLGQGTQPQHF.